This T cell receptor (beta chain) was retrieved from a study of cytomegalovirus exposure and HLA in healthy donors. Study as a whole: Earlier sequencing of 200 million or so T cells yielded nearly 120 million unique TCR beta sequences.

The junction had 11 bases not matched to a gene; V was cut back by 2 bases and J by 8 bases. Germline CDR1 is MNHNS and CDR2 is SASEGT. This CDR3 region has 16 residues. PCR involved 60 Vbeta and 13 Jbeta primers. Clones were sequenced by immunoSEQ multiplex PCR, and TCRdb holds only the in-frame ones, with some missing. Here the sample spans roughly 98,000 clones, roughly 70% being singletons. This rearrangement joins TRBV6-1 to TRBJ1-2; 10 bases align to TRBD1. The clonotype originates from a man aged 45-65 years in good health and CMV-seronegative. Source material: PBMCs. CDR3 sequence (DNA): TGTGCCAGCAGTGAATCTTCCGGACAGGGGGTGTACGGCTACACCTTC. As protein: CASSESSGQGVYGYTF.